The clone carrying this T cell receptor beta chain appeared once. Its antigen is not identified. Profiled with immunoSEQ multiplex PCR; TCRdb holds only in-frame clones, not every one. In the table there are around 100,000 clones, about 87% of which are singletons. Germline lookup yields CDR1 KGHSH and CDR2 LQKENI. J was trimmed by 2 bases and V by 5 bases; bases with no gene match: 2. CDR3 size: 13 residues. The data were taken from a study of T cell responses to AZD1222 COVID-19 vaccine. General observations from the study: After the peak T cell response, and only then, were repertoires sampled. Vaccine-related CD4 TCRs covered spike, predominating at 160-218 and 743-854. Clonal diversity was possibly underestimated, and white British individuals and females predominated among donors.

Pooling was applied to second doses at about 4 or about 12 weeks. This TCR came from an adult who received the AZD1222 COVID-19 vaccine. This specimen was peripheral blood, taken 28 days after the second AZD1222 dose. The chain is built from TRBV18 and TRBJ2-5; TRBD1 matches 7 bases. The CDR3 loop reads CASSGDRQETQYF. The CDR3 nucleotides are TGTGCCAGCTCAGGGGACAGACAAGAGACCCAGTACTTC.